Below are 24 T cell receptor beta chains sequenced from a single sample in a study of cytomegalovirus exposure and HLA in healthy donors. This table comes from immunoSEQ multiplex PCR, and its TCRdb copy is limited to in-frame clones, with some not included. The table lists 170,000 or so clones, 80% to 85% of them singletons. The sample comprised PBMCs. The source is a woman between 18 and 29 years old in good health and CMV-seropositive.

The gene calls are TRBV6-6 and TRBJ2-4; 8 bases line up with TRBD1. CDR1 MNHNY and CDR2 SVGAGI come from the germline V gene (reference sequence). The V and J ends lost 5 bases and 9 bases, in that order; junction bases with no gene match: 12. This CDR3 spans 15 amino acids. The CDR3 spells CASSPEDRVQGIQYF. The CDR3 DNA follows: TGTGCCAGCAGTCCAGAGGACAGGGTTCAGGGCATTCAGTACTTC.

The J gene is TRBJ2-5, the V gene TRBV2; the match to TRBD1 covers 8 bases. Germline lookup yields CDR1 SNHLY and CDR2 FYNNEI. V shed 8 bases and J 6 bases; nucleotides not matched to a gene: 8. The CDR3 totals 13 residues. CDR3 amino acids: CASGTDRGQTQYF. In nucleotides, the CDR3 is TGTGCCAGCGGGACCGACAGGGGTCAGACCCAGTACTTC.

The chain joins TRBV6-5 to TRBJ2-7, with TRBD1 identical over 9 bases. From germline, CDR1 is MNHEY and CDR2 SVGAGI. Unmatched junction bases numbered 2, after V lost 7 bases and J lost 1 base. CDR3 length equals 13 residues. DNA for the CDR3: TGTGCCAGCACGGGACAGGGTTCCTACGAGCAGTACTTC. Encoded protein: CASTGQGSYEQYF.

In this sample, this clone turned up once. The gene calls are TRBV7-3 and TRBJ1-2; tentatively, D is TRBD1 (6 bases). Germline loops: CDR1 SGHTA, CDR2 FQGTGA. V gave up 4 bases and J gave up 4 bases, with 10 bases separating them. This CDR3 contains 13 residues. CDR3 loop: CASSSSGAYGYTF. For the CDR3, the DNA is TGTGCCAGCAGCTCCTCAGGGGCCTATGGCTACACCTTC.

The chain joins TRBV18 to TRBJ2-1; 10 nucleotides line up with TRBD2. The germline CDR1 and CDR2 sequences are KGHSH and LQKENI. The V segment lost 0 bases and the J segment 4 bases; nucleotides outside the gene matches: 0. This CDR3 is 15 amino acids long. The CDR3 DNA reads TGTGCCAGCTCACCACCAGCGGGGGGGTACAATGAGCAGTTCTTC. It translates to CASSPPAGGYNEQFF.

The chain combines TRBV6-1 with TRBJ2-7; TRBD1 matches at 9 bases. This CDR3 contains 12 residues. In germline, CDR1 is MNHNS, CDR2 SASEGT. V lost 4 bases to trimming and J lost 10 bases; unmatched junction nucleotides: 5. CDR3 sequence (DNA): TGTGCCAGCAGTGCCCGGGACAGGGACCAGTACTTC. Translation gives CASSARDRDQYF.

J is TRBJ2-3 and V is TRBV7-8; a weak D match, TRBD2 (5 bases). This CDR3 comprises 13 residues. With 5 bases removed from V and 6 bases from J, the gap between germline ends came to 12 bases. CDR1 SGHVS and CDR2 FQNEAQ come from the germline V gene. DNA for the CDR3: TGTGCCAGCAGCGAACTAGTGGCGGATACGCAGTATTTT. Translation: CASSELVADTQYF.

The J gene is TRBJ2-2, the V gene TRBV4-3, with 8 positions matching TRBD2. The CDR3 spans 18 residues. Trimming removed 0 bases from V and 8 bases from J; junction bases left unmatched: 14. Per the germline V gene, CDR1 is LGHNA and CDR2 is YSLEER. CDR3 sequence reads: CASSQDIGPGGLEGELFF. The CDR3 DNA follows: TGCGCCAGCAGCCAAGATATTGGGCCGGGGGGGCTGGAGGGGGAGCTGTTTTTT.

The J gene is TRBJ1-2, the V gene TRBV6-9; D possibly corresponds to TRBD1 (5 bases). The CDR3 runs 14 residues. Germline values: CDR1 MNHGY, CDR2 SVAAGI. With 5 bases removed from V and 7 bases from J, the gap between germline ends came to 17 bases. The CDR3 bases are TGTGCCAGCAGTCTTACACTAGCCAGGGCTGGCTACACCTTC. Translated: CASSLTLARAGYTF.

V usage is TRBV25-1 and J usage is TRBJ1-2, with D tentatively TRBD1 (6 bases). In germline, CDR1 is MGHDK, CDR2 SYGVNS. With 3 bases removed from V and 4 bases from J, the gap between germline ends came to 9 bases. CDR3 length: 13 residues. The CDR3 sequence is CASSDRDIYGYTF. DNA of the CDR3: TGTGCCAGCAGTGACCGGGACATCTATGGCTACACCTTC.

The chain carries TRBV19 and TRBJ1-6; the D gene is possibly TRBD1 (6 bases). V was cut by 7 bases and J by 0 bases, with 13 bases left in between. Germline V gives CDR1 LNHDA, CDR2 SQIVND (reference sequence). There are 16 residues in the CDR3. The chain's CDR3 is CASMYRDSSYNSPLHF. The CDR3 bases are TGTGCCAGTATGTACAGGGATAGCTCCTATAATTCACCCCTCCACTTT.

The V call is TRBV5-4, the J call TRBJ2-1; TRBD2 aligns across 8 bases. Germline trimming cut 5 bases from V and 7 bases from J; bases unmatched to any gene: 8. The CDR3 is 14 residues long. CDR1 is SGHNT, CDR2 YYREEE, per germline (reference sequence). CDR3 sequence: CASRIGGGMNEQFF. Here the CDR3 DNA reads TGTGCCAGCAGGATTGGCGGGGGGATGAATGAGCAGTTCTTC.

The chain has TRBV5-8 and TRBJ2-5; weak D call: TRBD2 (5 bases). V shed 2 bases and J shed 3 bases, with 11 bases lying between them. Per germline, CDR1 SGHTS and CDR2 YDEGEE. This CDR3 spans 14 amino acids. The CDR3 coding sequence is TGTGCCAGCAGCTTTTCGGGATCAAAAGAGACCCAGTACTTC. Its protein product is CASSFSGSKETQYF.

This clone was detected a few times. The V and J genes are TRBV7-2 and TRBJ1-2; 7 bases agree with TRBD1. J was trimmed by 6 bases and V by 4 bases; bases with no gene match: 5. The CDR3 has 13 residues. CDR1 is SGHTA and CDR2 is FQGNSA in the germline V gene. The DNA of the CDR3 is TGTGCCAGCAGCTCTTACAGGGGTGATGGCTACACCTTC. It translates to CASSSYRGDGYTF.

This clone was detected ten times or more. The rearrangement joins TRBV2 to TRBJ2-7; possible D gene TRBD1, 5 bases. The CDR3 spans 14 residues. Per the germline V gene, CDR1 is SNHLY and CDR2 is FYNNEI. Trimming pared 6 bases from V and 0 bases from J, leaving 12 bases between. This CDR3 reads CASSAGYSSYEQYF. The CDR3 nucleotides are TGTGCCAGCAGCGCAGGGTATAGCTCCTACGAGCAGTACTTC.

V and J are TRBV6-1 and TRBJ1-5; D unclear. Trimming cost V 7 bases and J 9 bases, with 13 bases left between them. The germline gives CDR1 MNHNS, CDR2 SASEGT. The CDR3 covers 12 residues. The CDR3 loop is CASTAEERPQHF. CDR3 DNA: TGTGCCAGCACCGCCGAGGAAAGGCCCCAGCATTTT.

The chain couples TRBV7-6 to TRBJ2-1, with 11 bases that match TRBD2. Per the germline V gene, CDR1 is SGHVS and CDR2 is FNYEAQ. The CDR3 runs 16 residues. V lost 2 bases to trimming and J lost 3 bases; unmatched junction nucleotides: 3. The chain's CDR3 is CASSLQLAGVYNEQFF. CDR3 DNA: TGTGCCAGCAGCTTACAACTAGCGGGGGTCTACAATGAGCAGTTCTTC. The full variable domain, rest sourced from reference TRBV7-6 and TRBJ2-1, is GAGVSQSPRYKVTKRGQDVALRCDPISGHVSLYWYRQALGQGPEFLTYFNYEAQQDKSGLPNDRFSAERPEGSISTLTIQRTEQRDSAMYRCASSLQLAGVYNEQFFGPGTRLTVL.

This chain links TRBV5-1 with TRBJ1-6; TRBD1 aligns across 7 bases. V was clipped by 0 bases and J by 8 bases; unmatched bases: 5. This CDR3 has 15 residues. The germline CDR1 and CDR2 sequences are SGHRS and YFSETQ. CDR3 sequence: CASSLVRDRYSPLHF. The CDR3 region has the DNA TGCGCCAGCAGCTTGGTCAGGGACAGATATTCACCCCTCCACTTT.

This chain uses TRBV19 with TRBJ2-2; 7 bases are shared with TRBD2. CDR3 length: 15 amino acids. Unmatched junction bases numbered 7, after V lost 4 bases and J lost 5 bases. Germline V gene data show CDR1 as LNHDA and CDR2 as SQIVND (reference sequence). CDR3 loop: CASSKAGRATGELFF. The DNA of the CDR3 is TGTGCCAGTAGTAAAGCGGGGCGGGCGACCGGGGAGCTGTTTTTT.

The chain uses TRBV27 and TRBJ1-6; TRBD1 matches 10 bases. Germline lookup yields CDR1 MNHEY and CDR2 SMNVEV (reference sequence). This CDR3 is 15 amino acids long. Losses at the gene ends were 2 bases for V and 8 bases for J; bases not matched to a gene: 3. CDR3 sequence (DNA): TGTGCCAGCAGTTTAACCGGGACAGGGGATTCACCCCTCCACTTT. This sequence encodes CASSLTGTGDSPLHF.

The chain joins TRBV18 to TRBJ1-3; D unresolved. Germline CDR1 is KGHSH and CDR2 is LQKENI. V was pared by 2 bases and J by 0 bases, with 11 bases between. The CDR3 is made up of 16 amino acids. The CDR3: CASSPNPLSSGNTIYF. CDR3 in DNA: TGTGCCAGCTCACCAAATCCCCTTAGCTCTGGAAACACCATATATTTT.

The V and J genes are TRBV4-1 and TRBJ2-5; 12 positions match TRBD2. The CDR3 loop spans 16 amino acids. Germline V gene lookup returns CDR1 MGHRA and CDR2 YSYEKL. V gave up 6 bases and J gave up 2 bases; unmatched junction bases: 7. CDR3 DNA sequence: TGCGCCAGCAGGCAACTAGCGGGGGGCAAGCAAGAGACCCAGTACTTC. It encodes CASRQLAGGKQETQYF.

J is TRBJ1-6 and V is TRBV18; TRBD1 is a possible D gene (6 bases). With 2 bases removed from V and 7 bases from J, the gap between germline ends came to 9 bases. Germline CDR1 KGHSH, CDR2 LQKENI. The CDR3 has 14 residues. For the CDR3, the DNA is TGTGCCAGCTCACCAGCGCAGGGGAATTCACCCCTCCACTTT. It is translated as CASSPAQGNSPLHF.

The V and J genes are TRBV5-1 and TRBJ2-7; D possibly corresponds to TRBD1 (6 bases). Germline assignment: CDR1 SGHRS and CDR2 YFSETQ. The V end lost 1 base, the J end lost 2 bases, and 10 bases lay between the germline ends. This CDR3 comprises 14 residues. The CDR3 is CASSLNGQTYEQYF. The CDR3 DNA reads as TGCGCCAGCAGCTTGAATGGACAGACCTACGAGCAGTACTTC.